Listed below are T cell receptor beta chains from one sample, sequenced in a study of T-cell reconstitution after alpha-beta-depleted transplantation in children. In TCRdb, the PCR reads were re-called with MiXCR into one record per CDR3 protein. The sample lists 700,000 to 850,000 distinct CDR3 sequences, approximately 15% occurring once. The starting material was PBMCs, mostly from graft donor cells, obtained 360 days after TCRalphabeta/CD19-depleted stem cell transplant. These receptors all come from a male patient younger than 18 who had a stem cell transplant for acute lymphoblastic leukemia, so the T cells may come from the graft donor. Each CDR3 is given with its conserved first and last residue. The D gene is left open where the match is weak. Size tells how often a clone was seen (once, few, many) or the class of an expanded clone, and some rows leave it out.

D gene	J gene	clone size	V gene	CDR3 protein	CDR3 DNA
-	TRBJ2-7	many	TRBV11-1	CASSSSGTSYEQYF	TGTGCCAGCAGCTCGTCCGGGACTTCCTACGAGCAGTACTTC
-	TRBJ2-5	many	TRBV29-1	CSASGASEETQYF	TGCAGCGCCTCGGGAGCCTCCGAAGAGACCCAGTACTTC
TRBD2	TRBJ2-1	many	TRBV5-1	CASSLASSGSSISYNEQFF	TGCGCCAGCAGCTTGGCCTCTAGCGGGAGCTCGATTTCCTACAATGAGCAGTTCTTC
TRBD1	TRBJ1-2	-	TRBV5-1	CASSLGTGRGNYGYTF	TGCGCCAGCAGCTTGGGGACAGGACGGGGGAACTATGGCTACACCTTC
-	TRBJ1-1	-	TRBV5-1	CASSSGPYSTEAFF	TGCGCCAGCAGCTCCGGGCCCTACTCCACTGAAGCTTTCTTT
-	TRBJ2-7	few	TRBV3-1	CASSQQEGSYEQYF	TGTGCCAGCAGCCAACAAGAGGGTAGCTACGAGCAGTACTTC
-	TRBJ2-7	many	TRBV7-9	CASSSRTYEQYF	TGTGCCAGCAGCTCACGCACCTACGAGCAGTACTTC
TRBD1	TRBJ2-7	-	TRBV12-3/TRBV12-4	CASCLRWLLKTGAYEQYF	TGTGCCAGCTGTTTACGTTGGTTGTTAAAGACAGGGGCCTACGAGCAGTACTTC
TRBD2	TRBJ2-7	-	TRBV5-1	CASSLEREGRYEQYF	TGCGCCAGCAGCTTGGAGCGGGAGGGCCGGTACGAGCAGTACTTC
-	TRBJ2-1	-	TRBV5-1	CASSLYTGASSYNEQFF	TGCGCCAGCAGCTTGTACACGGGGGCTAGCTCCTACAATGAGCAGTTCTTC
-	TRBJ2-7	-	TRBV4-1	CASSQDYPWTEQYF	TGCGCCAGCAGCCAAGATTACCCATGGACTGAGCAGTACTTC
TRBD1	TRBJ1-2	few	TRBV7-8	CASSLKDRGMGGYTF	TGTGCCAGCAGCTTAAAGGACAGGGGAATGGGGGGCTACACCTTC
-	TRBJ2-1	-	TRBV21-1	CALHPGNEQFF	TGTGCCCTCCATCCGGGCAATGAGCAGTTCTTC
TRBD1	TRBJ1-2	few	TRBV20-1	CSARDGQGAGGYTF	TGCAGTGCTAGAGATGGACAGGGGGCGGGGGGCTACACCTTC
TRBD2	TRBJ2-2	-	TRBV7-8	CASSFTETSGSTGELFF	TGTGCCAGCAGCTTTACCGAGACTAGCGGGTCCACCGGGGAGCTGTTTTTT
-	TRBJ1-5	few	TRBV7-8	CASSLNSVDSTLSNQPQHF	TGTGCCAGCAGCTTAAATAGTGTGGACTCAACCCTTAGCAATCAGCCCCAGCATTTT
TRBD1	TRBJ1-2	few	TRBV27	CASSFRGTEPFNYGYTF	TGTGCCAGCAGTTTTCGCGGGACAGAACCTTTCAACTATGGCTACACCTTC
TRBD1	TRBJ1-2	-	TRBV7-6	CASSPEDRGLKGYTF	TGTGCCAGCAGCCCCGAGGACAGGGGGCTGAAGGGCTACACCTTC
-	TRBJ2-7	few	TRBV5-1	CASSLGEVSSPDEQYF	TGCGCCAGCAGCTTGGGGGAGGTTAGTAGTCCTGACGAGCAGTACTTC
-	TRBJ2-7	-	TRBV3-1	CASSQSGLHTISYEQYF	TGTGCCAGCAGCCAAAGCGGACTCCACACGATTTCCTACGAGCAGTACTTC
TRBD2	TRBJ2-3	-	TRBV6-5	CASRYVRLAGGSTDTQYF	TGTGCCAGCAGATACGTAAGACTAGCGGGAGGGAGCACAGATACGCAGTATTTT
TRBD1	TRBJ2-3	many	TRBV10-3	CAITPRQGTDTQYF	TGTGCCATCACGCCCCGACAGGGGACAGATACGCAGTATTTT
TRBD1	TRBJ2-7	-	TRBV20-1	CSARRQGYRYEQYF	TGCAGTGCTAGACGACAGGGATATCGCTACGAGCAGTACTTC
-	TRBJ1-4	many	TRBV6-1	CASSALTVKLFF	TGTGCCAGCAGTGCCTTGACAGTTAAACTGTTTTTT
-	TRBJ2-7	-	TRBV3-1	CASSQDSFRGLYEQYF	TGTGCCAGCAGCCAAGATTCATTCAGGGGCCTGTACGAGCAGTACTTC
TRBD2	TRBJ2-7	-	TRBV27	CASSRASGSSWAYEQYF	TGTGCCAGTAGCCGGGCTAGCGGGAGCAGTTGGGCCTACGAGCAGTACTTC
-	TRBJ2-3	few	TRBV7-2	CASSLARTSRDTQYF	TGTGCCAGCAGCTTAGCAAGAACTAGCCGAGATACGCAGTATTTT
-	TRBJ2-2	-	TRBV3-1	CASSSPPWGELFF	TGTGCCAGCAGCAGCCCCCCCTGGGGGGAGCTGTTTTTT
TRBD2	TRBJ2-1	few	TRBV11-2	CASSSPRTSPNEQFF	TGTGCCAGCAGCTCCCCCCGGACTAGCCCCAATGAGCAGTTCTTC
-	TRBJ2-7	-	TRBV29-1	CSVTDRIGDYEQYF	TGCAGCGTTACCGACAGGATCGGGGACTACGAGCAGTACTTC
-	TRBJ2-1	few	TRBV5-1	CASSLVALGSNEQFF	TGCGCCAGCAGCTTGGTCGCACTAGGATCGAATGAGCAGTTCTTC
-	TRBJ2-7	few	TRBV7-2	CASSLWAPQGVEQYF	TGTGCCAGCAGCTTATGGGCCCCCCAGGGCGTCGAGCAGTACTTC
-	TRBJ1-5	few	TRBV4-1	CASSQWSGMVNQPQHF	TGCGCCAGCAGCCAATGGAGCGGGATGGTCAATCAGCCCCAGCATTTT
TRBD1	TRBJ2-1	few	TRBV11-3	CASSPWTGDSYNEQFF	TGTGCCAGCAGCCCGTGGACAGGCGACTCCTACAATGAGCAGTTCTTC
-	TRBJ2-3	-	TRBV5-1	CASSFFGTDTQYF	TGCGCCAGCAGCTTCTTCGGCACAGATACGCAGTATTTT
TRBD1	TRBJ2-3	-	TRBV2	CASSRGWDRATDTQYF	TGTGCCAGCAGTAGAGGGTGGGACAGGGCAACAGATACGCAGTATTTT